These 18 T cell receptor beta chains came from one sample sequenced in a study of cytomegalovirus exposure and HLA in healthy donors. Repertoires were generated with immunoSEQ multiplex PCR, while TCRdb's copy carries only in-frame clones and drops some. The sample gives around 150,000 clones, about 90% of which show up once; around 3.1% is in the top ten. The sequencing sample was made of PBMCs. These receptors were collected from a woman younger than 35 in good health and CMV-seropositive.

The chain employs TRBV9 and TRBJ2-2; maybe TRBD2 (5 bases). From germline, CDR1 is SGDLS and CDR2 YYNGEE. The CDR3 is 16 residues long. V was trimmed by 3 bases and J by 3 bases, leaving 15 bases between them. The chain's CDR3 is CASSDPVERDTGELFF. DNA for the CDR3: TGTGCCAGCAGCGACCCCGTCGAGAGGGACACCGGGGAGCTGTTTTTT. Complete variable domain (other parts from reference TRBV9 and TRBJ2-2): DSGVTQTPKHLITATGQRVTLRCSPRSGDLSVYWYQQSLDQGLQFLIQYYNGEERAKGNILERFSAQQFPDLHSELNLSSLELGDSALYFCASSDPVERDTGELFFGEGSRLTVL.

The genes are TRBV11-2 and TRBJ2-1; D not resolved. The CDR3 runs to 13 residues. The V end was cut by 1 base, the J end by 8 bases, with 9 bases between. Germline V gene data show CDR1 as SGHAT and CDR2 as FQNNGV. The CDR3 here is CASSLVESYEQFF. The CDR3, as DNA: TGTGCCAGCAGCTTAGTTGAGTCCTATGAGCAGTTCTTC.

V gene TRBV6-6 combines with J gene TRBJ1-1, with 10 positions matching TRBD1. The CDR3 is 12 amino acids. Unmatched junction bases numbered 1, after V lost 8 bases and J lost 4 bases. CDR1 is MNHNY, CDR2 SVGAGI, per germline (reference sequence). CDR3 sequence reads: CASRTGGTEAFF. The CDR3 DNA reads as TGTGCCAGCCGGACAGGGGGCACTGAAGCTTTCTTT.

This chain joins TRBV2 and TRBJ1-4; the match to TRBD1 covers 7 bases. The V gene's germline CDR1 is SNHLY and CDR2 FYNNEI. The junction had 3 bases not matched to a gene; V was cut back by 4 bases and J by 4 bases. This CDR3 has 14 amino acids. DNA of the CDR3: TGTGCCAGCAGTGTGACAGGGATTAATGAAAAACTGTTTTTT. Its translation: CASSVTGINEKLFF.

The gene calls are TRBV11-1 and TRBJ2-5; 9 bases match TRBD2. Losses at the gene ends were 5 bases for V and 0 bases for J; bases not matched to a gene: 7. The CDR3 has 16 residues. The germline V gene encodes CDR1 SGHAT and CDR2 FQDESV (reference sequence). The CDR3 DNA follows: TGTGCCAGCAGCACCTCTAGCGGGGTGTACCAAGAGACCCAGTACTTC. It encodes CASSTSSGVYQETQYF.

This clone has only a few counts. The J gene is TRBJ2-2, the V gene TRBV5-8; tentative D call: TRBD1 (6 bases). The germline gives CDR1 SGHTS, CDR2 YDEGEE. The V and J ends lost 10 bases and 1 base respectively, with 14 bases between them. CDR3 length: 14 residues. Here the CDR3 reads CAGDRDKNTGELFF. The CDR3 DNA reads TGTGCCGGCGACCGGGACAAGAACACCGGGGAGCTGTTTTTT.

The chain employs TRBV5-4 and TRBJ1-3; the D is unclear. The CDR3 runs to 14 residues. The V gene's germline CDR1 is SGHNT and CDR2 YYREEE (reference sequence). With 4 bases removed from V and 0 bases from J, the gap between germline ends came to 8 bases. CDR3 loop: CASSPSRSGNTIYF. CDR3 DNA: TGTGCCAGCAGCCCAAGCCGCTCTGGAAACACCATATATTTT. The variable domain in full, with the rest retrieved from reference TRBV5-4 and TRBJ1-3, is ETGVTQSPTHLIKTRGQQVTLRCSSQSGHNTVSWYQQALGQGPQFIFQYYREEENGRGNFPPRFSGLQFPNYSSELNVNALELDDSALYLCASSPSRSGNTIYFGEGSWLTVV.

The chain couples TRBV5-5 to TRBJ1-5, with 9 nucleotides matching TRBD1. CDR3 length: 14 amino acids. CDR1 SGHKS and CDR2 YYEKEE come from the germline V gene (reference sequence). The V segment lost 2 bases and the J segment 5 bases; nucleotides outside the gene matches: 2. The CDR3 region is CASSFRDRDQPQHF. Here the CDR3 DNA reads TGTGCCAGCAGCTTCCGGGACAGGGATCAGCCCCAGCATTTT.

The genes are TRBV28 and TRBJ2-3, with TRBD1 matching over 7 bases. Germline lookup yields CDR1 MDHEN and CDR2 SYDVKM. The V gene end was trimmed by 5 bases and the J gene end by 3 bases; junction bases not matched to a gene: 5. This CDR3 spans 14 amino acids. CDR3 DNA sequence: TGTGCCAGCAGTGGCAGACAGGGTACAGATACGCAGTATTTT. As protein: CASSGRQGTDTQYF.

This clone was seen a single time. The chain combines TRBV4-3 with TRBJ2-1; 7 positions match TRBD2. The germline V gene has CDR1 LGHNA and CDR2 YSLEER. V was pared by 0 bases and J by 8 bases, with 10 bases of the junction left unmatched. The length of the CDR3 is 16 residues. The CDR3 DNA follows: TGCGCCAGCAGCCAAGATCACAGGACTAGTAACTATGAGCAGTTCTTC. Amino acids: CASSQDHRTSNYEQFF.

V and J are TRBV5-4 and TRBJ2-7; maybe TRBD2 (6 bases). The CDR3 has 14 amino acids. Germline CDR1 reads SGHNT; CDR2 reads YYREEE (reference sequence). V lost 4 bases, J lost 4 bases, and 15 bases lay in between. CDR3 residues: CASSEGRAGYEQYF. The CDR3 nucleotides read TGTGCCAGCAGCGAGGGCCGGGCGGGATACGAGCAGTACTTC.

The chain carries TRBV4-2 and TRBJ2-7; 10 bases match TRBD2. The CDR3 consists of 15 residues. Per germline, CDR1 LGHNA and CDR2 YNFKEQ. The trim removed 1 base at V and 4 bases at J, leaving 4 bases unmatched. Here the CDR3 reads CASSQVAGGFYEQYF. The CDR3 nucleotides are TGTGCCAGCAGCCAAGTAGCGGGGGGTTTTTACGAGCAGTACTTC.

The chain joins TRBV6-5 to TRBJ1-5, with a possible D match to TRBD1 (6 bases). The germline gives CDR1 MNHEY, CDR2 SVGAGI. The CDR3 length is 14 residues. Trimming left V 6 bases short and J 9 bases short, with 18 bases between. CDR3 nucleotide sequence: TGTGCCAGCAGGCACAGGGACCTAGGGGGGCCCCAGCATTTT. It yields the protein CASRHRDLGGPQHF.

V is TRBV19 and J is TRBJ1-3, with a weak D call TRBD1 (5 bases). Germline V gene data show CDR1 as LNHDA and CDR2 as SQIVND (reference sequence). CDR3 length: 15 amino acids. Trimming pared 3 bases from V and 3 bases from J, leaving 12 bases between. The CDR3 DNA is TGTGCCAGTAGTATCTGTCAGGGTTGTGGAAACACCATATATTTT. Residues: CASSICQGCGNTIYF.

The chain combines TRBV11-2 with TRBJ2-1, with TRBD2 matching 8 bases. Trimming took 1 base from V and 10 from J; bases not matched to a gene: 15. The CDR3 consists of 17 residues. CDR1 is SGHAT, CDR2 FQNNGV, per germline. This CDR3 is CASSLGPAGGWGREQFF. Written as DNA, the CDR3 is TGTGCCAGCAGCTTAGGCCCCGCGGGGGGCTGGGGAAGAGAGCAGTTCTTC.

This chain connects TRBV6-1 to TRBJ1-1; maybe TRBD1 (5 bases). V lost 4 bases and J 5 bases, leaving 14 bases between the germline ends. The germline CDR1 and CDR2 sequences are MNHNS and SASEGT. The CDR3 length is 14 residues. CDR3 region: CASSGAGGWTEAFF. For the CDR3, the DNA is TGTGCCAGCAGTGGAGCGGGGGGGTGGACTGAAGCTTTCTTT.

The chain carries TRBV4-2 and TRBJ2-7, with 9 bases that match TRBD2. The J segment lost 1 base and the V segment lost 2 bases, leaving 6 bases of the junction unmatched. Germline values: CDR1 LGHNA, CDR2 YNFKEQ. The CDR3 length is 16 residues. The CDR3 spells CASSQNRLAESYEQYF. CDR3 nucleotide sequence: TGTGCCAGCAGCCAAAATAGACTAGCGGAGTCCTACGAGCAGTACTTC.

This sequence joins TRBV11-2 and TRBJ2-7; D gene unclear. Germline V CDR1 and CDR2: SGHAT, FQNNGV. V was clipped by 5 bases and J by 6 bases, with 5 bases between them. This CDR3 is built from 10 residues. The CDR3 is CASSTVEQYF. DNA for the CDR3: TGTGCCAGCAGCACAGTCGAGCAGTACTTC.